Presented here are 23 T cell receptor beta chains from one specimen sequenced in a study of technical replicates of blood from a handful of donors. Profiled with immunoSEQ multiplex PCR; TCRdb holds only in-frame clones, not every one. The sample carries some 80,000 clones, approximately 96% recorded once. Sequencing was performed on T cells isolated from PBMCs. These receptors were collected from a human donor in good health.

The chain carries TRBV19 and TRBJ1-1; perhaps TRBD1 as D (6 bases). Trimming removed 7 bases at V and 0 bases at J, with 9 bases between. This CDR3 is built from 13 residues. Per the germline V gene, CDR1 is LNHDA and CDR2 is SQIVND (reference sequence). As DNA, the CDR3 is TGTGCCAGTACGGACAGAATGAACACTGAAGCTTTCTTT. Amino acids: CASTDRMNTEAFF.

The chain is built from TRBV7-3 and TRBJ2-7; 11 bases fit TRBD2. CDR3 length: 15 amino acids. Trimming at V came to 4 bases and at J to 6 bases, leaving 8 bases not matched to a gene. Germline CDR1 SGHTA, CDR2 FQGTGA. CDR3 in amino acids: CASSSTSGSLSEQYF. Written as DNA, the CDR3 is TGTGCCAGCAGCTCTACTAGCGGGAGTTTGTCCGAGCAGTACTTC.

The chain is built from TRBV29-1 and TRBJ1-1, with TRBD1 matching 7 bases. The CDR3 consists of 13 residues. Per the germline V gene, CDR1 is SQVTM and CDR2 is ANQGSEA. The V gene end was trimmed by 6 bases and the J gene end by 0 bases; junction bases not matched to a gene: 4. The CDR3, as DNA: TGCAGCGTGGGACAGCGATTGAACACTGAAGCTTTCTTT. Protein product: CSVGQRLNTEAFF.

The chain links TRBV6-5 to TRBJ1-1, with 7 bases that match TRBD1. The CDR3 spans 14 residues. J lost 6 bases, V lost 5 bases, and 9 bases had no gene match. Per germline, CDR1 MNHEY and CDR2 SVGAGI. The CDR3 region has the DNA TGTGCCAGCAGTGTACAGGGGACGTTGGCTGAAGCTTTCTTT. This codes for CASSVQGTLAEAFF.

The V and J genes are TRBV19 and TRBJ1-5, with 9 positions matching TRBD1. CDR3 size: 14 residues. Germline V lookup: CDR1 LNHDA, CDR2 SQIVND (reference sequence). The V and J ends lost 10 bases and 0 bases, in that order; junction bases with no gene match: 4. In nucleotides, the CDR3 is TGTGCCACCGGACAGGGGAATAGCAATCAGCCCCAGCATTTT. It codes for CATGQGNSNQPQHF.

The gene calls are TRBV5-1 and TRBJ2-7; D is uncertain. Trimming took off 3 bases at V and 4 bases at J, with 17 bases between the two ends. The CDR3 sequence is 15 residues long. In germline, CDR1 is SGHRS, CDR2 YFSETQ. The CDR3 sequence is CASSSALASGYEQYF. CDR3 nucleotides: TGCGCCAGCAGCTCCGCGTTGGCTTCGGGTTACGAGCAGTACTTC.

This chain connects TRBV19 to TRBJ2-3; D uncertain. Germline V gene lookup returns CDR1 LNHDA and CDR2 SQIVND (reference sequence). This CDR3 is built from 12 residues. Trimming took 8 bases from V and 7 from J, leaving 13 bases between them. The CDR3 DNA sequence: TGTGCCAGTGGAGATTACGCATATACGCAGTATTTT. Translated, it gives CASGDYAYTQYF.

The chain recombines TRBV5-1 with TRBJ2-3, with D unresolved. Germline CDR1 reads SGHRS; CDR2 reads YFSETQ. Trimming cost V 2 bases and J 5 bases, with 6 bases left between them. The CDR3 runs 12 residues. CDR3 coding DNA: TGCGCCAGCAGCTTAACTGGAGATACGCAGTATTTT. This encodes CASSLTGDTQYF. The full variable domain, its missing parts supplied by reference TRBV5-1 and TRBJ2-3, is KAGVTQTPRYLIKTRGQQVTLSCSPISGHRSVSWYQQTPGQGLQFLFEYFSETQRNKGNFPGRFSGRQFSNSRSEMNVSTLELGDSALYLCASSLTGDTQYFGPGTRLTVL.

This clone was found once. This chain connects TRBV2 to TRBJ2-5; 7 bases fit TRBD2. The CDR3 has 15 residues. Germline V gene data show CDR1 as SNHLY and CDR2 as FYNNEI. Trimming removed 6 bases from V and 2 bases from J; junction bases left unmatched: 9. The CDR3 protein is CASSVARGTQETQYF. As DNA, the CDR3 is TGTGCCAGCAGCGTGGCGCGGGGGACGCAAGAGACCCAGTACTTC.

CDR3 residues: CASSRPTSGSTDTQYF. In DNA, the CDR3 is TGCGCCAGCAGCCGCCCGACTAGCGGGAGCACAGATACGCAGTATTTT. This chain links TRBV4-1 with TRBJ2-3; 10 nucleotides agree with TRBD2. With 4 bases clipped from V and 0 bases from J, the junction kept 4 bases outside the gene matches. The CDR3 covers 16 residues. Germline CDR1 reads MGHRA; CDR2 reads YSYEKL.

J is TRBJ1-1 and V is TRBV10-3; D might be TRBD1 (6 bases). V gave up 6 bases and J gave up 1 base, with 15 bases separating them. There are 15 residues in the CDR3. Germline V lookup: CDR1 ENHRY, CDR2 SYGVKD. The CDR3 reads CAIRTLGTTNTEAFF. The CDR3 nucleotides are TGTGCCATCAGGACTCTAGGGACAACGAACACTGAAGCTTTCTTT.

The J gene is TRBJ2-1, the V gene TRBV7-3, with D perhaps matching TRBD1 (6 bases). The CDR3 runs to 14 residues. The V gene lost 7 bases and the J gene lost 6 bases, with 16 bases spanning the gap. Germline CDR1 is SGHTA and CDR2 is FQGTGA. Here the CDR3 reads CASTPTRQVNEQFF. The DNA for the CDR3 is TGTGCCAGCACACCAACAAGACAGGTCAATGAGCAGTTCTTC.

This chain joins TRBV28 and TRBJ1-5; 10 positions agree with TRBD1. The CDR3 spans 18 residues. CDR1 and CDR2 (germline): MDHEN, SYDVKM. V dropped 7 bases and J dropped 0; count of bases not matched to a gene: 12. As DNA, the CDR3 is TGTGCCAGCACCCTTGCGGGGGACAGGGGCGATAGCAATCAGCCCCAGCATTTT. Translation gives CASTLAGDRGDSNQPQHF.

The rearrangement uses TRBV6-1 and TRBJ1-4; perhaps TRBD1 as D (6 bases). Germline assignment: CDR1 MNHNS and CDR2 SASEGT. This CDR3 has 15 residues. V shed 3 bases and J shed 3 bases, with 11 bases lying between them. CDR3 in amino acids: CASSDRGLANEKLFF. CDR3 in DNA: TGTGCCAGCAGTGACAGGGGTCTGGCTAATGAAAAACTGTTTTTT.

The chain links TRBV4-1 to TRBJ2-1; tentatively, D is TRBD2 (6 bases). The V and J ends lost 3 bases and 6 bases respectively, with 18 bases between them. The CDR3 spans 16 residues. Germline V gives CDR1 MGHRA, CDR2 YSYEKL. The CDR3: CASSHSSDLGANEQFF. CDR3 DNA sequence: TGCGCCAGCAGCCATTCTAGCGACCTAGGGGCCAATGAGCAGTTCTTC.

The chain recombines TRBV28 with TRBJ2-2, with TRBD2 matching 10 bases. Germline values: CDR1 MDHEN, CDR2 SYDVKM. The CDR3 has 14 amino acids. Trimming removed 5 bases from V and 6 bases from J; junction bases left unmatched: 3. This CDR3 is CASSLAGVAGELFF. CDR3 in DNA: TGTGCCAGCAGTCTAGCGGGAGTCGCCGGGGAGCTGTTTTTT.

The chain joins TRBV5-4 to TRBJ1-1; D not resolved. CDR1 SGHNT and CDR2 YYREEE come from the germline V gene (reference sequence). The CDR3 totals 13 residues. V gave up 3 bases and J gave up 6 bases, with 12 bases separating them. CDR3 residues: CASSYSGVPEAFF. CDR3 nucleotide sequence: TGTGCCAGCAGCTATTCGGGAGTCCCTGAAGCTTTCTTT.

The chain combines TRBV4-3 with TRBJ2-5; D perhaps matches TRBD2 (5 bases). This CDR3 contains 16 residues. Germline CDR1 reads LGHNA; CDR2 reads YSLEER. Deletions cut 1 base from V and 7 bases from J, with 19 bases between. CDR3 DNA: TGCGCCAGCAGCCAAGTCGGCCAGCTGGGGAGTGGGACCCAGTACTTC. The encoded protein is CASSQVGQLGSGTQYF.

CDR3 bases: TGTGCCTGGAGCGGCGGGACAGGCTACGAGCAGTACTTC. It yields the protein CAWSGGTGYEQYF. This chain joins TRBV30 and TRBJ2-7, with 8 bases fitting TRBD1. Germline V gene data show CDR1 as GTSNPN and CDR2 as SVGIG (reference sequence). The CDR3 has 13 amino acids. Trimming at V came to 3 bases and at J to 3 bases, leaving 4 bases not matched to a gene. Using reference TRBV30 and TRBJ2-7 for the parts outside the CDR3, the full variable domain is SQTIHQWPATLVQPVGSPLSLECTVEGTSNPNLYWYRQAAGRGLQLLFYSVGIGQISSEVPQNLSASRPQDRQFILSSKKLLLSDSGFYLCAWSGGTGYEQYFGPGTRLTVT.

About this clone itself: Other DNA sequences in this sample translate to the same CDR3. The gene calls are TRBV4-1 and TRBJ2-2; possibly TRBD1 for D (6 bases). Trimming removed 2 bases from V and 5 bases from J, with 24 bases in between. Germline-derived CDR1 and CDR2 are MGHRA and YSYEKL. The CDR3 extends over 19 amino acids. The CDR3 coding sequence is TGCGCCAGCAGCCAAATCGGGATGGGTACAGGGAAGACTACCGGGGAGCTGTTTTTT. Encoded protein: CASSQIGMGTGKTTGELFF.

This clone was counted between two and nine times. The V gene is TRBV11-3, the J gene TRBJ1-1; D gene uncertain. The V gene's germline CDR1 is SGHNT and CDR2 YENEEA. The CDR3 has 13 amino acids. Trimming took off 3 bases at V and 10 bases at J, with 15 bases between the two ends. CDR3 nucleotides: TGTGCCAGCAGCTTGGGTCTACCAGAGGGAGCTTTCTTT. It translates to CASSLGLPEGAFF.

J is TRBJ2-4 and V is TRBV7-6; TRBD1 matches 7 bases. The CDR3 consists of 13 residues. CDR1 SGHVS and CDR2 FNYEAQ come from the germline V gene. J gave up 8 bases and V 5 bases, and 6 bases lay outside the gene matches. CDR3 sequence: CASSPTGFDIQYF. The CDR3 nucleotides read TGTGCCAGCAGCCCGACAGGGTTCGACATTCAGTACTTC. The full variable domain, in which reference TRBV7-6 and TRBJ2-4 provide the parts outside the CDR3, is GAGVSQSPRYKVTKRGQDVALRCDPISGHVSLYWYRQALGQGPEFLTYFNYEAQQDKSGLPNDRFSAERPEGSISTLTIQRTEQRDSAMYRCASSPTGFDIQYFGAGTRLSVL.

The rearrangement joins TRBV28 to TRBJ1-3, with TRBD1 identical over 7 bases. Germline CDR1 and CDR2: MDHEN and SYDVKM. This CDR3 region has 17 residues. V trimming: 6 bases; J trimming: 3 bases; junction bases outside the gene matches: 14. This CDR3 is CASSTIREGAYGNTIYF. The CDR3 coding sequence is TGTGCCAGCAGCACGATCCGGGAGGGGGCGTATGGAAACACCATATATTTT.